This TCR beta chain derives from a study of CDR3 diversity in severe acne. Using its own MiXCR run on the PCR reads, TCRdb lists one record per CDR3 protein. This sample carries tens of thousands of distinct CDR3 sequences, around 50% of them seen once, and the ten largest clones take around 15%. Germline-derived CDR1 and CDR2 are SNHLY and FYNNEI. Trimming cost V 8 bases and J 8 bases, with 15 bases left between them. The CDR3 is 12 amino acids. The sequenced sample was blood. V gene TRBV2 combines with J gene TRBJ1-2, with TRBD1 as a possible D gene (6 bases). This receptor was taken from a male donor in good health, without acne. CDR3 in amino acids: CASGSRGKGYTF. CDR3 nucleotide sequence: TGTGCCAGCGGGTCTAGGGGGAAGGGCTACACCTTC. Complete variable domain (other parts from reference TRBV2 and TRBJ1-2): EPEVTQTPSHQVTQMGQEVILRCVPISNHLYFYWYRQILGQKVEFLVSFYNNEISEKSEIFDDQFSVERPDGSNFTLKIRSTKLEDSAMYFCASGSRGKGYTFGSGTRLTVV.